The following is a T cell receptor beta chain sequence with its context. The data derive from a study of blood T cell repertoires in COVID-19. Study-level information: The study drew acute and convalescent COVID-19 samples from the United States, Italy and Spain. PBMCs, B-cell-depleted T cells, or T cells provided the cDNA or gDNA that made up the material.

Per the original methods: The authors estimated nucleated cell counts from reference gene primer amplification. Clones were sequenced by immunoSEQ multiplex PCR, and TCRdb holds only the in-frame ones, with some missing. That table gives V, J and clone size, and the DNA gave D and trimming. Of 81,000 or so clones listed, about 83% are singletons. This CDR3 spans 13 amino acids. CDR1 is LNHDA and CDR2 is SQIVND in the germline V gene (reference sequence). Trimming removed 8 bases at V and 5 bases at J, with 15 bases between. This sequence originates from a man between 45 and 60 years old with active COVID-19. The sample comprised peripheral blood. This chain connects TRBV19 to TRBJ1-1; a weak D match, TRBD1 (5 bases). In DNA form, the CDR3 reads TGTGCCAGTTATGAAGGGGCAAATACTGAAGCTTTCTTT. Its protein is CASYEGANTEAFF.